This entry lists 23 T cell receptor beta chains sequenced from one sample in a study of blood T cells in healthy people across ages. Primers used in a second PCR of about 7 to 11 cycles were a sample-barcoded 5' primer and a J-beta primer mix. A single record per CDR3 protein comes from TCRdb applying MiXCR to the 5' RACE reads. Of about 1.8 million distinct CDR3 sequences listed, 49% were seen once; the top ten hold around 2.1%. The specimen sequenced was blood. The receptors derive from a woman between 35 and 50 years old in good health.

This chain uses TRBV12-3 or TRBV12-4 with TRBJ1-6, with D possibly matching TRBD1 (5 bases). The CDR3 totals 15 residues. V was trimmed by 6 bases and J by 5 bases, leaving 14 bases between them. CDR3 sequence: CASRVDSGHNSPLHF. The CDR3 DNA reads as TGTGCCAGCAGAGTAGATTCAGGGCATAATTCACCCCTCCACTTT.

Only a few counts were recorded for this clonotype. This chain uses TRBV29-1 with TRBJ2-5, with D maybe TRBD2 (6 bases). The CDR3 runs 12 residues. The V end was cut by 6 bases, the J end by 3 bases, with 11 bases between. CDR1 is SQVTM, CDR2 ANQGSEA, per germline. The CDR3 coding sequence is TGCAGCGTCTGGGACTTTAAAGAGACCCAGTACTTC. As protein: CSVWDFKETQYF.

CDR3: CASSFRGLSDEQYF. The CDR3, as DNA: TGTGCCAGCAGCTTCAGGGGGCTTAGCGACGAGCAGTACTTC. This chain uses TRBV13 with TRBJ2-7, with TRBD1 identical over 8 bases. There are 14 residues in the CDR3. The germline gives CDR1 PRHDT, CDR2 FYEKMQ (reference sequence). The J segment lost 5 bases and the V segment lost 3 bases, leaving 6 bases of the junction unmatched.

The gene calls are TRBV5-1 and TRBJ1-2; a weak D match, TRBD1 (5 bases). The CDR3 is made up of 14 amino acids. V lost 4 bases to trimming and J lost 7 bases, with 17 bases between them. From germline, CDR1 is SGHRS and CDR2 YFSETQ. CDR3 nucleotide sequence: TGCGCCAGCAGCCCCCCCGGGGAGGGGCGTGGCTACACCTTC. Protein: CASSPPGEGRGYTF. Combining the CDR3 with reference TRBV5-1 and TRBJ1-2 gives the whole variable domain KAGVTQTPRYLIKTRGQQVTLSCSPISGHRSVSWYQQTPGQGLQFLFEYFSETQRNKGNFPGRFSGRQFSNSRSEMNVSTLELGDSALYLCASSPPGEGRGYTFGSGTRLTVV.

The CDR3 sequence is CASSQAEDRPTYEQYF. CDR3 coding DNA: TGTGCCAGCAGCCAAGCCGAGGACAGGCCTACCTACGAGCAGTACTTC. J is TRBJ2-7 and V is TRBV4-2; 7 positions match TRBD1. The CDR3 is 16 amino acids. V shed 1 base, J shed 2 bases, and the junction held 8 bases outside the gene matches. Germline V gives CDR1 LGHNA, CDR2 YNFKEQ.

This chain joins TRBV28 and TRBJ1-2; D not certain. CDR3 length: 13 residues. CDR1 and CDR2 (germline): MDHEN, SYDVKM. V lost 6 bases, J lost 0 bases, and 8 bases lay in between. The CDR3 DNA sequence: TGTGCCAGCAGCGACACGTCTAACTATGGCTACACCTTC. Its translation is CASSDTSNYGYTF.

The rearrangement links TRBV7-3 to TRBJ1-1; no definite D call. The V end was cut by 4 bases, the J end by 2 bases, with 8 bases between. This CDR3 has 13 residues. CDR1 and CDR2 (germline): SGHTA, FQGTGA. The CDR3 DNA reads TGTGCCAGCAGCTCTACAAGTAACACTGAAGCTTTCTTT. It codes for CASSSTSNTEAFF. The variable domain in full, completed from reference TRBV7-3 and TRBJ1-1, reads GAGVSQTPSNKVTEKGKYVELRCDPISGHTALYWYRQSLGQGPEFLIYFQGTGAADDSGLPNDRFFAVRPEGSVSTLKIQRTERGDSAVYLCASSSTSNTEAFFGQGTRLTVV.

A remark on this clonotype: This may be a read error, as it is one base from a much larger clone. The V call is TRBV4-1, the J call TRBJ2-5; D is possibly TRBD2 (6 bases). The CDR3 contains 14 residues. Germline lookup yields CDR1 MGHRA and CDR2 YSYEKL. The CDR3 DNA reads TGCGCCGGCAGCCAATTGGAGGGACAAGAGACCCAGTACTTC. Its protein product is CAGSQLEGQETQYF.

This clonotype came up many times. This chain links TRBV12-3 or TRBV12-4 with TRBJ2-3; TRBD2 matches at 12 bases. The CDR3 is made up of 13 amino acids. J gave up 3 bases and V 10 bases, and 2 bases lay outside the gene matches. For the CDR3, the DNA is TGTGCCACTACTAGCGGGGGGACAGATACGCAGTATTTT. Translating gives CATTSGGTDTQYF.

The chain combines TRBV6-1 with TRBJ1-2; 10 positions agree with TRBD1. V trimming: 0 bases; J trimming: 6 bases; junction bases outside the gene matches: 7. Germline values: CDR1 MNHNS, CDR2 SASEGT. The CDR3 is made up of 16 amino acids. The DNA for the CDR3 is TGTGCCAGCAGTGAAGCGTATAAGGGACAGGGGCATGGCTACACCTTC. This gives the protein CASSEAYKGQGHGYTF.

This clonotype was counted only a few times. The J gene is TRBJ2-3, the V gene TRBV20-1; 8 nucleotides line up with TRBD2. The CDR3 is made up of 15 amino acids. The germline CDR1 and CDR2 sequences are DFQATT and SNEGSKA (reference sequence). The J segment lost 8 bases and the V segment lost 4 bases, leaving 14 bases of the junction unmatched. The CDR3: CSAKSLAGGGGTQYF. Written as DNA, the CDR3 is TGCAGTGCTAAAAGCCTAGCGGGCGGAGGGGGTACGCAGTATTTT.

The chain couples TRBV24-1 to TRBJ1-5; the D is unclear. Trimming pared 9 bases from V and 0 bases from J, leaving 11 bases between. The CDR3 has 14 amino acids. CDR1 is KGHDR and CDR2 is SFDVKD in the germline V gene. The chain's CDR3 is CATSTAGSNQPQHF. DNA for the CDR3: TGTGCCACCTCAACGGCAGGTAGCAATCAGCCCCAGCATTTT.

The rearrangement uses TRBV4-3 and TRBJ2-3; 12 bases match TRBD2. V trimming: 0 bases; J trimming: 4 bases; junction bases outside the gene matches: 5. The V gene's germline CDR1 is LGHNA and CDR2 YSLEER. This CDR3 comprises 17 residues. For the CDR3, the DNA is TGCGCCAGCAGCCAAGAGGCTAGCGGGGGGGCTTCAGATACGCAGTATTTT. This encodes CASSQEASGGASDTQYF.

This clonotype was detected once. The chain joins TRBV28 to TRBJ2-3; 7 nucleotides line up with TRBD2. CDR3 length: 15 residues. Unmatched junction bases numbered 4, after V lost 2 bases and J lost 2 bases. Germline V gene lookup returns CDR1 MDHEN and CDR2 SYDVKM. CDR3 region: CASSLSGTLTDTQYF. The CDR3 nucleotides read TGTGCCAGCAGTTTAAGCGGGACGCTCACAGATACGCAGTATTTT.

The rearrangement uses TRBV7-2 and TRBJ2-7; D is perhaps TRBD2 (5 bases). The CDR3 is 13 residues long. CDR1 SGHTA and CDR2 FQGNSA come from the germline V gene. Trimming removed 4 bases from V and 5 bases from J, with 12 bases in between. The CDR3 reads CASSSTLVHEQYF. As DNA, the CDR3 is TGTGCCAGCAGCTCAACACTAGTACACGAGCAGTACTTC.

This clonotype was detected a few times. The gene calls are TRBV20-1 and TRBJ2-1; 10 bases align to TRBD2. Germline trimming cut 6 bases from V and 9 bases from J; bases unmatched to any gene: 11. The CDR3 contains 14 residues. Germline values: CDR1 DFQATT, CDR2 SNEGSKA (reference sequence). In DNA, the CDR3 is TGCAGTGCAACCCCAAGCGGGGGGGGGCCTGAGCAGTTCTTC. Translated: CSATPSGGGPEQFF.

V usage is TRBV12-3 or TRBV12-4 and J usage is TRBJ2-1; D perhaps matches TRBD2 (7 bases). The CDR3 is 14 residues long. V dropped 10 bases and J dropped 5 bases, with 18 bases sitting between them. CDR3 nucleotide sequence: TGTGCCATCGTAAGGGGGGGCTCAGACAATGAGCAGTTCTTC. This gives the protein CAIVRGGSDNEQFF.

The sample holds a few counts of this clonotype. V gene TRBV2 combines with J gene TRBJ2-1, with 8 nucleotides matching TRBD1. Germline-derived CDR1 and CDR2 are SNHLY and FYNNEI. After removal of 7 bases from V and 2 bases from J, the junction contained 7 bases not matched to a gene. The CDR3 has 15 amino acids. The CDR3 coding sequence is TGTGCCAGCAAAGTCGGGACAGGAGCCTACAATGAGCAGTTCTTC. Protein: CASKVGTGAYNEQFF.

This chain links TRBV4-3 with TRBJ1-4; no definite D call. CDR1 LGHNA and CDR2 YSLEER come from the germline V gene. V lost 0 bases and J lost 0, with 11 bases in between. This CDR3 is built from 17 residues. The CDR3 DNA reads TGCGCCAGCAGCCAAGAGAGGACGCTTGCAACTAATGAAAAACTGTTTTTT. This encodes CASSQERTLATNEKLFF.

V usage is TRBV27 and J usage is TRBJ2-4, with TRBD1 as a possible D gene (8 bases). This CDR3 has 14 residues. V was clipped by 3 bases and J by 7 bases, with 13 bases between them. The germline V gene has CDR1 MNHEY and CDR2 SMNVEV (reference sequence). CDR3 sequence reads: CASSFLQGGNIQYF. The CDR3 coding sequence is TGTGCCAGCAGTTTCCTACAGGGGGGGAACATTCAGTACTTC.

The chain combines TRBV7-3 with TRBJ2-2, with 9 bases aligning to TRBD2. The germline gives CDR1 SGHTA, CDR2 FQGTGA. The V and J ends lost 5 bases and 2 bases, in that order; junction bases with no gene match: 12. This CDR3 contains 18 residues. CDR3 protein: CASSPLWSGGTNTGELFF. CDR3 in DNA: TGTGCCAGCAGCCCGTTATGGAGCGGGGGGACTAACACCGGGGAGCTGTTTTTT.

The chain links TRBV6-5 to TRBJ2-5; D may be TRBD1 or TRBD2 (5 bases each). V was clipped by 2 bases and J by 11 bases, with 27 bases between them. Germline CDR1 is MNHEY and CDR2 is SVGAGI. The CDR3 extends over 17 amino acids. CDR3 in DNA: TGTGCCAGCAGTTACGAGTCGGGGACCAACCCCTACAATGAGCAGTACTTC. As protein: CASSYESGTNPYNEQYF.

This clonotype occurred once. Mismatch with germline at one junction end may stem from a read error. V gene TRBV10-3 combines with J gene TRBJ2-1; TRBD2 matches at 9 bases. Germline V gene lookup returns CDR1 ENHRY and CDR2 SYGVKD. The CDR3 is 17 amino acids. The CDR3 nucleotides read TGTGCCATCAGTGAGTCGACTAGCGGAGACTCCTACAATAAGCAGTTCTTC. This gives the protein CAISESTSGDSYNKQFF.